This is a list of T cell receptor beta chains from one sample in a study of cytomegalovirus exposure and HLA in healthy donors. Generated by immunoSEQ multiplex PCR, the TCRdb table keeps only in-frame clones and is missing some. The table has about 80,000 clones, approximately 79% seen once. The sequencing input was PBMCs. The receptors derive from a woman aged 40 to 49 in good health and CMV-seropositive. Both conserved end residues are part of each CDR3. A D gene is named only where the DNA matches it firmly. Clone size is not always given. Where it is, it says once, few, many or a class for expanded clones.

TRBJ2-4	14	NA	TRBV29-1	NA	TGCAGCGTTGGAATGGCTGCGGCGGGAAACATTCAGTACTTC	CSVGMAAAGNIQYF
TRBJ1-5	14	NA	TRBV5-1	TRBD1	TGCGCCAGCAGCCCGGACAGGACCAATCAGCCCCAGCATTTT	CASSPDRTNQPQHF
TRBJ1-2	14	few	TRBV27	NA	TGTGCCAGCAGTTCACCCTACAGGACCGGAGGCTACACCTTC	CASSSPYRTGGYTF
TRBJ1-1	13	NA	TRBV4-1	TRBD1	TGCGCCAGCAGTCAGGGGGTTACCACTGAAGCTTTCTTT	CASSQGVTTEAFF
TRBJ1-5	13	once	TRBV6-5	NA	TGTGCCAGCAGTTACAGGAGCAATCAGCCCCAGAATTTT	CASSYRSNQPQNF
TRBJ2-3	18	NA	TRBV5-1	TRBD2	TGCGCCAGCAGCAGATGGACTAGCGGGGGGACGAGCACAGATACGCAGTATTTT	CASSRWTSGGTSTDTQYF
TRBJ1-1	13	NA	TRBV29-1	TRBD1	TGCAGCGTTGAGGGACAGGGGGGCGCTGAAGCTTTCTTT	CSVEGQGGAEAFF
TRBJ1-4	16	NA	TRBV30	NA	TGTGCCTGGAGCTCCCTCCGGATGGGCAGGGGAGAAAAACTGTTTTTT	CAWSSLRMGRGEKLFF
TRBJ2-3	16	NA	TRBV29-1	TRBD2	TGCAGCGTTGGGGAGGGTAGACGGGTGGCCACAGATACGCAGTATTTT	CSVGEGRRVATDTQYF
TRBJ1-4	18	once	TRBV2	TRBD1	TGTGCCAGCACCGAGACAGGGGGCTTTACTGCAACTAATGAAAAACTGTTTTTT	CASTETGGFTATNEKLFF
TRBJ1-2	14	NA	TRBV5-1	NA	TGCGCCAGCAGCGGGGGGGCTACTAACTATGGCTACACCTTC	CASSGGATNYGYTF